The 27 T cell receptor beta chains below were found in one sample sequenced in a study of memory CD4+ T cells and cytomegalovirus serostatus (dated by TCRdb to between 2018 and 2021). Single viable CD3+CD4+CD8-CD45RO+ cells were sorted as memory CD4+ T cells on a FACSAria II. The library was prepared using the immunoSEQ multiplex PCR assay. The immuneACCESS repertoire file appears here via TCRdb, limited to in-frame rearrangements. These files lack a portion of the clones; in checked studies, under half of the deficit traces to unresolved V genes, and the cause of the others is not known. The sample table shows about 50,000 clones, and around 77% are seen once. The top ten clonotypes cover 0.61% of the sample. Source material: memory CD4+ T cells from blood. The receptors here all came from an adult in good health and CMV-seronegative.

This chain links TRBV11-2 with TRBJ1-1, with D possibly matching TRBD1 (6 bases). From germline, CDR1 is SGHAT and CDR2 FQNNGV. Trimming pared 10 bases from V and 1 base from J, leaving 16 bases between. The CDR3 spans 14 residues. CDR3 loop: CATKGGHSNTEAFF. The DNA of the CDR3 is TGTGCCACTAAAGGGGGACACTCGAACACTGAAGCTTTCTTT.

This clone has just a few counts. The rearrangement joins TRBV5-1 to TRBJ1-6; D uncertain. V lost 4 bases and J lost 2, with 19 bases in between. This CDR3 spans 18 amino acids. Germline CDR1 reads SGHRS; CDR2 reads YFSETQ. The DNA of the CDR3 is TGCGCCAGCAGCCTAATGGTTTCCGGCGGCGCCTATAATTCACCCCTCCACTTT. It is translated as CASSLMVSGGAYNSPLHF.

The chain recombines TRBV2 with TRBJ2-5, with TRBD2 as a possible D gene (6 bases). Germline CDR1 SNHLY, CDR2 FYNNEI. The CDR3 contains 14 residues. V lost 2 bases to trimming and J lost 2 bases, with 9 bases between them. This chain's CDR3 is CASSEWAGQETQYF. The CDR3 region has the DNA TGTGCCAGCAGTGAATGGGCGGGACAAGAGACCCAGTACTTC.

In this sample, this clone turned up once. V usage is TRBV2 and J usage is TRBJ1-5; 10 bases align to TRBD1. This CDR3 comprises 15 residues. Germline V gene lookup returns CDR1 SNHLY and CDR2 FYNNEI. J was trimmed by 4 bases and V by 7 bases; bases with no gene match: 7. CDR3 in amino acids: CASTGTGARNQPQHF. Written as DNA, the CDR3 is TGTGCCAGCACCGGGACAGGGGCCCGTAATCAGCCCCAGCATTTT.

V usage is TRBV11-2 and J usage is TRBJ2-5, with 9 positions matching TRBD1. The CDR3 loop spans 14 amino acids. The germline V gene encodes CDR1 SGHAT and CDR2 FQNNGV. The chain's CDR3 is CGGLGRTGVETQYF. The CDR3 DNA reads as TGTGGGGGCCTCGGGAGGACAGGGGTAGAGACCCAGTACTTC.

On this clone: The sample has other DNA sequences that encode this CDR3 too. The V call is TRBV7-6, the J call TRBJ2-5; D unresolved. The CDR3 is 12 residues long. V shed 5 bases and J shed 5 bases, with 9 bases lying between them. Germline loops: CDR1 SGHVS, CDR2 FNYEAQ. The DNA of the CDR3 is TGTGCCAGCAGCCCTAGTGGGGAGACCCAGTACTTC. Encoded protein: CASSPSGETQYF.

The rearrangement links TRBV5-1 to TRBJ2-5; the D call may be TRBD1 or TRBD2 (5 bases each). The V gene lost 3 bases and the J gene lost 5 bases, with 14 bases spanning the gap. The germline V gene has CDR1 SGHRS and CDR2 YFSETQ. This CDR3 has 14 residues. This chain's CDR3 is CASSSGTGIETQYF. The CDR3 nucleotides are TGCGCCAGCAGCTCTGGGACGGGGATCGAGACCCAGTACTTC.

About this clone itself: The junction does not match germline at one end; this may be a read error. V is TRBV28 and J is TRBJ2-7; a weak D match, TRBD1 (6 bases). The CDR3 is 15 amino acids. The V gene's germline CDR1 is MDHEN and CDR2 SYDVKM. The CDR3 here is CASREPQGFSNEQYF. CDR3 DNA: TGTGCCAGCAGAGAACCTCAGGGGTTCTCCAACGAGCAGTACTTC.

The chain combines TRBV2 with TRBJ1-1; possible D gene TRBD1, 5 bases. The length of the CDR3 is 16 residues. Germline V gives CDR1 SNHLY, CDR2 FYNNEI. V lost 4 bases to trimming and J lost 1 base, with 16 bases between them. As DNA, the CDR3 is TGTGCCAGCAGTGCTGGAGGGGCATATCGGAACACTGAAGCTTTCTTT. The encoded protein is CASSAGGAYRNTEAFF.

This chain uses TRBV5-1 with TRBJ2-7, with 7 bases matching TRBD2. The CDR3 spans 15 residues. Germline-derived CDR1 and CDR2 are SGHRS and YFSETQ. Trimming at V came to 5 bases and at J to 3 bases, leaving 11 bases not matched to a gene. CDR3 amino acids: CASRLAGERGYEQYF. CDR3 in DNA: TGCGCCAGCAGACTCGCGGGGGAAAGGGGCTACGAGCAGTACTTC.

This clone was seen at least ten times. V gene TRBV6-6 combines with J gene TRBJ1-2; TRBD1 matches at 8 bases. V dropped 6 bases and J dropped 7; count of bases not matched to a gene: 16. This CDR3 spans 16 amino acids. Germline CDR1 reads MNHNY; CDR2 reads SVGAGI (reference sequence). CDR3 in amino acids: CASSLIPTGDFAGYTF. The CDR3 DNA follows: TGTGCCAGCAGCCTAATCCCGACAGGGGACTTCGCTGGCTACACCTTC.

The chain combines TRBV6-1 with TRBJ2-7, with D perhaps being TRBD1 or TRBD2 (6 bases each). Germline CDR1 and CDR2: MNHNS and SASEGT. CDR3 length: 13 residues. Between the trimmed V and J ends, which lost 4 bases and 2 bases, there was a span of 9 bases. The CDR3 reads CASSAGAPYEQYF. The CDR3 DNA reads as TGTGCCAGCAGTGCGGGGGCACCCTACGAGCAGTACTTC.

The V and J genes are TRBV2 and TRBJ2-1; weak D call: TRBD2 (6 bases). This CDR3 region has 15 residues. Germline values: CDR1 SNHLY, CDR2 FYNNEI. The V end lost 3 bases, the J end lost 4 bases, and 13 bases lay between the germline ends. The CDR3 reads CASSDVGGRYNEQFF. Written as DNA, the CDR3 is TGTGCCAGCAGTGACGTGGGGGGACGATACAATGAGCAGTTCTTC.

The CDR3 nucleotides read TGTGCCAGCAGCCCCCTCTTTCGGGGAGAAAAACTGTTTTTT. This codes for CASSPLFRGEKLFF. This chain joins TRBV2 and TRBJ1-4; D unclear. This CDR3 is 14 amino acids long. In germline, CDR1 is SNHLY, CDR2 FYNNEI. V lost 6 bases and J lost 8, with 16 bases in between.

The chain uses TRBV2 and TRBJ1-1, with a weak D call TRBD1 (6 bases). The V and J ends lost 5 bases and 4 bases respectively, with 17 bases between them. The CDR3 has 15 residues. CDR1 is SNHLY, CDR2 FYNNEI, per germline. DNA of the CDR3: TGTGCCAGCAGTCTCGAATCACAGGGAACCACTGAAGCTTTCTTT. Its translation: CASSLESQGTTEAFF.

In its sample, this clone was seen a few times. The rearrangement uses TRBV5-1 and TRBJ1-5, with D tentatively TRBD1 (5 bases). The CDR3 extends over 14 amino acids. The ends were cut back, 2 bases at V and 3 bases at J, with 9 bases in the middle. The germline V gene has CDR1 SGHRS and CDR2 YFSETQ. The CDR3 DNA reads TGCGCCAGCAGCTTTGGGGGGTTCAATCAGCCCCAGCATTTT. Residues: CASSFGGFNQPQHF.

This clone has only one observation. The chain couples TRBV7-6 to TRBJ1-1, with unresolved D. Germline CDR1 SGHVS, CDR2 FNYEAQ. V was shortened by 4 bases and J by 0 bases, with 9 bases between the two germline ends. CDR3 length: 14 amino acids. CDR3 sequence (DNA): TGTGCCAGCAGCTCCCGCGGCGTGAACACTGAAGCTTTCTTT. Translation gives CASSSRGVNTEAFF.

The sample holds one count of this clone. The rearrangement joins TRBV7-2 to TRBJ2-5; D not certain. V lost 5 bases and J lost 5, with 12 bases in between. CDR1 is SGHTA and CDR2 is FQGNSA in the germline V gene. The CDR3 is 13 residues long. The CDR3 reads CASSLTRIETQYF. CDR3 DNA: TGTGCCAGCAGCCTTACGAGAATCGAGACCCAGTACTTC. Full variable domain (missing parts from reference TRBV7-2 and TRBJ2-5): GAGVSQSPSNKVTEKGKDVELRCDPISGHTALYWYRQSLGQGLEFLIYFQGNSAPDKSGLPSDRFSAERTGGSVSTLTIQRTQQEDSAVYLCASSLTRIETQYFGPGTRLLVL.

The chain combines TRBV2 with TRBJ1-1; a possible D gene is TRBD1 (5 bases). V dropped 6 bases and J dropped 3 bases, with 8 bases sitting between them. Germline CDR1 is SNHLY and CDR2 is FYNNEI. This CDR3 contains 12 residues. The CDR3: CASRAGYTEAFF. The CDR3 nucleotides read TGTGCCAGCAGGGCAGGGTACACTGAAGCTTTCTTT.

The chain carries TRBV13 and TRBJ1-6; a possible D gene is TRBD1 (5 bases). CDR3 length equals 16 residues. Between the trimmed V and J ends, which lost 2 bases and 9 bases, there was a span of 17 bases. Germline V CDR1 and CDR2: PRHDT, FYEKMQ (reference sequence). The CDR3 reads CASSLRVGGTFSPLHF. The CDR3 DNA follows: TGTGCCAGCAGCTTAAGGGTCGGGGGTACCTTTTCACCCCTCCACTTT.

The V and J genes are TRBV7-6 and TRBJ2-5, with 10 nucleotides matching TRBD1. V lost 1 base to trimming and J lost 5 bases; unmatched junction nucleotides: 4. The CDR3 has 15 residues. Germline values: CDR1 SGHVS, CDR2 FNYEAQ. In nucleotides, the CDR3 is TGTGCCAGCAGCTTAGTGAAGGGACAGGGGGAGACCCAGTACTTC. Translation gives CASSLVKGQGETQYF.

V gene TRBV28 combines with J gene TRBJ2-2; D gene ambiguous. V lost 3 bases, J lost 6 bases, and 14 bases lay in between. Germline CDR1 and CDR2: MDHEN and SYDVKM. The CDR3 totals 15 residues. CDR3 in DNA: TGTGCCAGCAGTTTGGTTAGCCCGCACTCCGGGGAGCTGTTTTTT. Protein sequence: CASSLVSPHSGELFF.

The chain uses TRBV2 and TRBJ1-6; D perhaps matches TRBD1 (5 bases). This CDR3 has 16 residues. Deletions cut 7 bases from V and 6 bases from J, with 19 bases between. Germline assignment: CDR1 SNHLY and CDR2 FYNNEI. The CDR3 protein is CASKSTVGRGNSPLHF. Here the CDR3 DNA reads TGTGCCAGCAAATCGACGGTCGGAAGGGGTAATTCACCCCTCCACTTT.

This clone was counted only a few times. This rearrangement joins TRBV7-3 to TRBJ2-7; 12 bases match TRBD2. V lost 1 base and J lost 7; bases outside the gene matches: 8. CDR1 is SGHTA, CDR2 FQGTGA, per germline. The CDR3 spans 16 residues. The CDR3: CASSLNLGLAGIEQYF. CDR3 nucleotide sequence: TGTGCCAGCAGCTTAAATCTCGGACTAGCGGGGATAGAGCAGTACTTC. Filled out from reference TRBV7-3 and TRBJ2-7, the complete variable domain reads GAGVSQTPSNKVTEKGKYVELRCDPISGHTALYWYRQSLGQGPEFLIYFQGTGAADDSGLPNDRFFAVRPEGSVSTLKIQRTERGDSAVYLCASSLNLGLAGIEQYFGPGTRLTVT.

The chain joins TRBV5-1 to TRBJ1-4; D gene ambiguous. The CDR3 runs to 14 residues. Germline assignment: CDR1 SGHRS and CDR2 YFSETQ. V lost 2 bases and J lost 0, with 5 bases in between. The CDR3 DNA follows: TGCGCCAGCAGCTTCGTCTCAACTAATGAAAAACTGTTTTTT. Its protein is CASSFVSTNEKLFF.

The rearrangement uses TRBV18 and TRBJ2-5; 7 nucleotides align to TRBD2. CDR1 is KGHSH and CDR2 is LQKENI in the germline V gene. The junction had 5 bases not matched to a gene; V was cut back by 2 bases and J by 5 bases. CDR3 length: 14 residues. The CDR3 is CASSPWNSGETQYF. The CDR3 nucleotides are TGTGCCAGCTCACCATGGAATAGCGGGGAGACCCAGTACTTC. Combining the CDR3 with reference TRBV18 and TRBJ2-5 gives the whole variable domain NAGVMQNPRHLVRRRGQEARLRCSPMKGHSHVYWYRQLPEEGLKFMVYLQKENIIDESGMPKERFSAEFPKEGPSILRIQQVVRGDSAAYFCASSPWNSGETQYFGPGTRLLVL.

This chain uses TRBV6-1 with TRBJ2-5, with 7 nucleotides matching TRBD2. The junction had 13 bases not matched to a gene; V was cut back by 1 base and J by 8 bases. CDR1 MNHNS and CDR2 SASEGT come from the germline V gene. The CDR3 runs 16 residues. The CDR3 DNA reads as TGTGCCAGCAGTGAAGGGACGGGACTACCGACGACCACCCAGTACTTC. It specifies CASSEGTGLPTTTQYF.